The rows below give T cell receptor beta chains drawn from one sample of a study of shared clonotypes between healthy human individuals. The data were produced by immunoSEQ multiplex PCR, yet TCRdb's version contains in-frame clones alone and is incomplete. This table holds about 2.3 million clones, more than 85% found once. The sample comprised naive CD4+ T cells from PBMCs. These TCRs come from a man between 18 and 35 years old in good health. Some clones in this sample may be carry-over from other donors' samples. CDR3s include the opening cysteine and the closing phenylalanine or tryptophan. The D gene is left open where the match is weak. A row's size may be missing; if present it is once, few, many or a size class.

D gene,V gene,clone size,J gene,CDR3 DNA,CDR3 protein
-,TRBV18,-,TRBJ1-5,TGTGCCAGCTCAGCCGGGACGGAGGATCAGCCCCAGCATTTT,CASSAGTEDQPQHF
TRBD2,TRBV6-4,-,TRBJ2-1,TGTGCCAGCAGCCCCAGAGGGGGTAGTGCGGGGGGTTCGTGGGAGCAGTTCTTC,CASSPRGGSAGGSWEQFF
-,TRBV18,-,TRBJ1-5,TGTGCCAGCTCCCTATACGGGGGGGGCGATTATAGCAATCAGCCCCAGCATTTT,CASSLYGGGDYSNQPQHF
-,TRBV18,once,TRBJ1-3,TGTGCCAGCTCACCACCGGGGGGGCCTGGCTCTGGAAACACCATATATTTT,CASSPPGGPGSGNTIYF
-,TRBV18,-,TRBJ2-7,TGTGCCAGCTCTTCCGGGACATCAAACGAGCAGTACTTC,CASSSGTSNEQYF
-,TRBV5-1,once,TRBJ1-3,TGCGCCAGCAGCTTGTTCTCCAGGGGAAGCTCTGGAAACACCATATATTTT,CASSLFSRGSSGNTIYF
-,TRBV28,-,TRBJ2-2,TGTGCCAGCAGTCCACATCCGCCGAACACCGGGGAGCTGTTTTTT,CASSPHPPNTGELFF
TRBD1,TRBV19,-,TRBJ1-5,TGTGCCAGTAGTATCGCGACAGGGGGGCATCAGCCCCAGCATTTT,CASSIATGGHQPQHF
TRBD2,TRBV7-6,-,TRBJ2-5,TGTGCCAGCAGCTTATCTAGCGGGAGGTGGGAGACCCAGTACTTC,CASSLSSGRWETQYF
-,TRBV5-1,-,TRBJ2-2,TGCGCCAGCAGCTTGGCACCCCAATCTAGCCTTCCCGGGGAGCTGTTTTTT,CASSLAPQSSLPGELFF
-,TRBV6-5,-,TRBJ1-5,TGTGCCAGCAGTTACTCATCGACGGACGCACCCCAGCATTTT,CASSYSSTDAPQHF
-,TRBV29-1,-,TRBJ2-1,TGCAGCGCTTCTAGCGTCTCCTACAATGAGCAGTTCTTC,CSASSVSYNEQFF
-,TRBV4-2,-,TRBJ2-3,TGTGCCAGCAATGGGGGAAGAGGAGATACGCAGTATTTT,CASNGGRGDTQYF
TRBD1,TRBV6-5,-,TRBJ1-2,TGTGCCAGCAGTTACTCGGGACAGACTAACTATGGCTACACCTTC,CASSYSGQTNYGYTF
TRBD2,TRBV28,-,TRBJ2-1,TGTGCCAGCAGTTTAGGCGCAGCGGGGTCCTACAATGAGCAGTTCTTC,CASSLGAAGSYNEQFF
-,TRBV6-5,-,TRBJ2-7,TGTGCCAGCCGTCGCTATTCCTACGAGCAGTACTTC,CASRRYSYEQYF
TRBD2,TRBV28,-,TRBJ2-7,TGTGCCAGCAGTTTCCGGGGGGGGACTCTCGACCAACAGCAGTACTTC,CASSFRGGTLDQQQYF
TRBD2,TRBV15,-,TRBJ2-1,TGTGCCACCAGCAGAGAGCTTCGCGCTAGCGGTTACAATGAGCAGTTCTTC,CATSRELRASGYNEQFF
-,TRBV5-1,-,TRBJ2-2,TGCGCCAGCAGCTCTTATCGACAGGTAACAAACACCGGGGAGCTGTTTTTT,CASSSYRQVTNTGELFF
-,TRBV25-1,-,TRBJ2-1,TGTGCCAGCAGTGTGGTGGGTTCCTACAATGAGCAGTTCTTC,CASSVVGSYNEQFF
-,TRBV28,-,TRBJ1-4,TGTGCCAGCATAGTAGGGGGGGCAACTAATGAAAAACTGTTTTTT,CASIVGGATNEKLFF
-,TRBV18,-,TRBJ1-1,TGTGCCAGCTCACCACAAGTAAGGGGTGAGACTGAAGCTTTCTTT,CASSPQVRGETEAFF